This TCR beta chain emerged from a study of T-cell reconstitution after alpha-beta-depleted transplantation in children. General study findings and limits: Newly produced T cells mostly provided counts and TCRbeta diversity after one year, as hyperexpanded clones declined.

This clonotype was counted ten times or more. The antigen is unknown. This sample's TCRbeta library carried unique molecular identifier barcodes. TCRdb ran MiXCR on the PCR reads and lists one entry per CDR3 protein. The table lists some 76,000 distinct CDR3 sequences, roughly a tenth of them singletons. Trimming removed 0 bases at V and 5 bases at J, with 13 bases between. CDR1 SQVTM and CDR2 ANQGSEA come from the germline V gene. This CDR3 is built from 14 residues. Sample: PBMCs, taken before TCRalphabeta/CD19-depleted stem cell transplant. The sequence was collected from a boy younger than 18 with acute myeloid leukemia, due to receive a stem cell transplant. This chain joins TRBV29-1 and TRBJ2-5; possibly TRBD1 for D (7 bases). The CDR3 sequence: CSVEDQGGWETQYF. In nucleotides, the CDR3 is TGCAGCGTTGAAGATCAGGGGGGCTGGGAGACCCAGTACTTC.